The 8 T cell receptor beta chains reported below all come from one sample, sequenced in a study of human T cells and chemical hapten exposure. Time point here: patch test 3, about 24 weeks after DPC sensitization. As to treatment: therapeutic diphenylcyclopropenone sensitization with weekly scalp DPC. TCRdb called the RACE reads again in MiXCR, with one record for every CDR3 protein. The sample gives about 84,000 distinct CDR3 sequences, more than 10% of which show up once; 3% to 4% is in the top ten. The specimen was whole blood, collected in connection with sensitization to the hapten diphenylcyclopropenone (DPC). These receptors came from a woman between 50 and 59 years old with alopecia areata. Some clones in this sample may be carry-over from other donors' samples.

This clonotype has at least ten counts. The chain employs TRBV12-3 or TRBV12-4 and TRBJ2-1; 7 bases are a match to TRBD2. This CDR3 region has 13 residues. V was clipped by 10 bases and J by 5 bases; unmatched bases: 8. This CDR3 is CATSSGQNNEQFF. CDR3 nucleotide sequence: TGTGCCACCTCTAGCGGACAAAACAATGAGCAGTTCTTC.

This clonotype was seen more than once but under ten times. The chain combines TRBV12-3 or TRBV12-4 with TRBJ2-7; weak D call: TRBD2 (6 bases). The CDR3 consists of 15 residues. Trimming cost V 5 bases and J 3 bases, with 17 bases left between them. CDR3 residues: CASSVRDSRNYEQYF. The CDR3 DNA follows: TGTGCCAGCAGTGTCCGGGACTCCCGGAACTACGAGCAGTACTTC.

Ten or more counts support this clonotype. The chain employs TRBV21-1 and TRBJ2-4; the table's D call TRBD2 went unverified against the DNA. TRBV21-1 is termed a pseudogene. The CDR3 has 13 residues. The CDR3 DNA is TGTGCCAGCTGGGGAAGGGAGAAAAACATTCAGTACTTC. Protein sequence: CASWGREKNIQYF.

The chain has TRBV11-2 and TRBJ2-7; tentative D call: TRBD2 (6 bases). Trimming pared 5 bases from V and 0 bases from J, leaving 14 bases between. CDR3 length: 15 amino acids. Germline V gene sequence: CDR1 SGHAT, CDR2 FQNNGV. This CDR3 reads CASSIYGTRSYEQYF. CDR3 DNA sequence: TGTGCCAGCAGCATATACGGGACTCGCTCCTACGAGCAGTACTTC.

This clonotype appeared many times. This chain joins TRBV29-1 and TRBJ2-7; 7 bases align to TRBD2. Germline CDR1 reads SQVTM; CDR2 reads ANQGSEA. V shed 4 bases, J shed 0 bases, and the junction held 15 bases outside the gene matches. This CDR3 comprises 17 residues. CDR3 coding DNA: TGCAGCGTTGTGGGGGGTATTACTAAGCGGGACTCCTACGAGCAGTACTTC. Translation gives CSVVGGITKRDSYEQYF.

This clonotype was observed many times. The J gene is TRBJ2-4, the V gene TRBV7-2; 7 nucleotides match TRBD1. V dropped 1 base and J dropped 2; count of bases not matched to a gene: 11. CDR1 and CDR2 (germline): SGHTA, FQGNSA. This CDR3 is built from 18 residues. This CDR3 is CASSLGGGQPRTKNIQYF. DNA for the CDR3: TGTGCCAGCAGCTTAGGTGGGGGACAGCCGAGGACCAAAAACATTCAGTACTTC.

Comments on this clonotype: A read error may produce the germline difference seen at one junction end. The chain employs TRBV11-2 and TRBJ1-1, with 9 bases lining up with TRBD1. Germline V gene lookup returns CDR1 SGHAT and CDR2 FQNNGV. The CDR3 runs 16 residues. In DNA, the CDR3 is TGTGTCAGCAGCCCAGACCGGGACAGGGTGAACACTGAAGCTTTCTTT. Its protein is CVSSPDRDRVNTEAFF.

The gene calls are TRBV6-6 and TRBJ2-2, with 7 bases matching TRBD2. This CDR3 contains 14 residues. J lost 5 bases, V lost 6 bases, and 6 bases had no gene match. The germline gives CDR1 MNHNY, CDR2 SVGAGI (reference sequence). For the CDR3, the DNA is TGTGCCAGCAGCCTCTTTAGCGGGACCGGGGAGCTGTTTTTT. Translating gives CASSLFSGTGELFF.